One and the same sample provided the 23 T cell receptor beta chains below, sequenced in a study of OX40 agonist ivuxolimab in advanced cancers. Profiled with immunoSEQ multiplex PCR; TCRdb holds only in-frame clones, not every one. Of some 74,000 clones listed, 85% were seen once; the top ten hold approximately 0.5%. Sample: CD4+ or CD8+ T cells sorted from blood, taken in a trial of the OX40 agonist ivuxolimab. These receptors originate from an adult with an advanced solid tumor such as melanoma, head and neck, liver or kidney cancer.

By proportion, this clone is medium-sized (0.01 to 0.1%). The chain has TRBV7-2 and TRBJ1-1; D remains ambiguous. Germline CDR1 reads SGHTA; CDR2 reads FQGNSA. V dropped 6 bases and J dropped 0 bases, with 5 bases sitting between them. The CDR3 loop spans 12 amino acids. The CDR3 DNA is TGTGCCAGCAGTCAAGTGAACACTGAAGCTTTCTTT. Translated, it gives CASSQVNTEAFF.

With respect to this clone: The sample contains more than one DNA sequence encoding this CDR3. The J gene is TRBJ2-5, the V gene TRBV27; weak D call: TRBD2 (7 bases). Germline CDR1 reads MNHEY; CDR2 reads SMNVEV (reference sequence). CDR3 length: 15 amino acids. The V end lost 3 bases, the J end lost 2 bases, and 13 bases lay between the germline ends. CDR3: CASSFGRGRQETQYF. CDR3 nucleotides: TGTGCCAGCAGTTTCGGGCGGGGGCGTCAAGAGACCCAGTACTTC.

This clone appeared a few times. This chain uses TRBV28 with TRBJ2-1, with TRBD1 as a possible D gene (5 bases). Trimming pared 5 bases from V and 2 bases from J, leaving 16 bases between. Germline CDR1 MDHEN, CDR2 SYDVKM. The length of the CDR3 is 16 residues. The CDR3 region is CASSPEYRFTYNEQFF. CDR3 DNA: TGTGCCAGCAGTCCCGAGTACAGGTTTACCTACAATGAGCAGTTCTTC.

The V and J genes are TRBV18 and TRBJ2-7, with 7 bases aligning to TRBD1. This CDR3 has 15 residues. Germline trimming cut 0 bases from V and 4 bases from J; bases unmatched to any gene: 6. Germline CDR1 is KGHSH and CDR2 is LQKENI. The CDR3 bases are TGTGCCAGCTCACCACCTGCGAGGGGGCAGTACGAGCAGTACTTC. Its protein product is CASSPPARGQYEQYF.

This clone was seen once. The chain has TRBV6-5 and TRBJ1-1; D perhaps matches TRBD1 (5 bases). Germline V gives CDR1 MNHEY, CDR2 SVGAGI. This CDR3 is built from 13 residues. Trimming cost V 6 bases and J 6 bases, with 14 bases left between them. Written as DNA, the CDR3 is TGTGCCAGCAGGATGACCAGGGAGTCTGAAGCTTTCTTT. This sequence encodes CASRMTRESEAFF.

As DNA, the CDR3 is TGTGCCAGCAGCCTGGGGGCTAGCGGGGGGAATACGCAGTATTTT. This translates into CASSLGASGGNTQYF. The gene calls are TRBV5-4 and TRBJ2-3, with 11 nucleotides matching TRBD2. Looked up from germline, CDR1 is SGHNT and CDR2 is YYREEE (reference sequence). CDR3 size: 15 residues. The J segment lost 7 bases and the V segment lost 4 bases, leaving 8 bases of the junction unmatched.

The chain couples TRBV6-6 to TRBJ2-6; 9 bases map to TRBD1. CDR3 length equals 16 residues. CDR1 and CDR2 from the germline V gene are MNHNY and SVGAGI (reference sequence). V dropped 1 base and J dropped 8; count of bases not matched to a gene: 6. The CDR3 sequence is CASSYWAGQGTNVLTF. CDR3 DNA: TGTGCCAGCAGTTACTGGGCCGGACAGGGGACCAACGTCCTGACTTTC.

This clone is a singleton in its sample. The CDR3 protein is CASSTGRGANTEAFF. CDR3 nucleotides: TGTGCCAGTAGTACGGGACGGGGGGCGAACACTGAAGCTTTCTTT. The rearrangement joins TRBV19 to TRBJ1-1; TRBD1 might be the D (6 bases). CDR3 length: 15 residues. The V gene lost 4 bases and the J gene lost 1 base, with 13 bases spanning the gap. Germline CDR1 is LNHDA and CDR2 is SQIVND (reference sequence).

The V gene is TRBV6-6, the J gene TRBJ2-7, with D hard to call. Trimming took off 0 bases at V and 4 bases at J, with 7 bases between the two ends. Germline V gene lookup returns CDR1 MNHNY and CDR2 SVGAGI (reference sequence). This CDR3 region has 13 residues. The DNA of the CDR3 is TGTGCCAGCAGTTACTCGCGAGCTTACGAGCAGTACTTC. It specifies CASSYSRAYEQYF.

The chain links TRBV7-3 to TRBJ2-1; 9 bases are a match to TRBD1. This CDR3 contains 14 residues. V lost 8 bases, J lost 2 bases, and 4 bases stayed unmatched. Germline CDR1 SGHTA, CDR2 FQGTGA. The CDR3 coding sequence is TGTGCCAGCGGGACAGGGACCGCCTACAATGAGCAGTTCTTC. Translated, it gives CASGTGTAYNEQFF.

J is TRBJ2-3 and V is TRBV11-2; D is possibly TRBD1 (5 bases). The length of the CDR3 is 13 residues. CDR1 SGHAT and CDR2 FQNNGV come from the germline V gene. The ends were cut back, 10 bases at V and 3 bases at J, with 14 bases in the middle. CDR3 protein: CATRVPSTDTQYF. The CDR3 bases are TGTGCCACCAGGGTTCCCTCGACAGATACGCAGTATTTT.

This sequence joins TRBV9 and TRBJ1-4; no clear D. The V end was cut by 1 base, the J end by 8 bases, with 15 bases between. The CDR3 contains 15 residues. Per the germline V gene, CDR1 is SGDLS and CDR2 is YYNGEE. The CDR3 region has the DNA TGTGCCAGCAGCGTAAGACCTGGCCCCCAGGAAAAACTGTTTTTT. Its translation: CASSVRPGPQEKLFF.

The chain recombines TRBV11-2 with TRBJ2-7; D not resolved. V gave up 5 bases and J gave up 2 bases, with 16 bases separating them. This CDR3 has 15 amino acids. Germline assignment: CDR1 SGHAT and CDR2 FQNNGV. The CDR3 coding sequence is TGTGCCAGCAGCCCATACGCCCGATCCCCCTACGAGCAGTACTTC. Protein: CASSPYARSPYEQYF.

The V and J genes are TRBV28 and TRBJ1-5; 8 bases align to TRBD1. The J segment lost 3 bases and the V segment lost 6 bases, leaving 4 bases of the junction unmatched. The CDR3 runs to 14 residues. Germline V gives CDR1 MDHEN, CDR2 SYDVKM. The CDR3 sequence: CASSQGQVNQPQHF. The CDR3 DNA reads TGTGCCAGCAGCCAGGGACAGGTCAATCAGCCCCAGCATTTT.

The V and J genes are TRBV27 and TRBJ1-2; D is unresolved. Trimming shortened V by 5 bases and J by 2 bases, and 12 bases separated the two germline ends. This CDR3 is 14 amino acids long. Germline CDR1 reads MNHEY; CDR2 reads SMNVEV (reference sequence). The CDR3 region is CASSPKTGNYGYTF. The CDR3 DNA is TGTGCCAGCAGTCCGAAGACGGGAAACTATGGCTACACCTTC.

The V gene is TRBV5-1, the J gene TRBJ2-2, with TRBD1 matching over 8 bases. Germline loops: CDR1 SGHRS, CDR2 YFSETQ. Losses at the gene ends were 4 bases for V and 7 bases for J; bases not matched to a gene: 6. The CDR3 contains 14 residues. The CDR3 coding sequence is TGCGCCAGCAGCGGCAGGGGGCTGGACGGGGAGCTGTTTTTT. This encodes CASSGRGLDGELFF.

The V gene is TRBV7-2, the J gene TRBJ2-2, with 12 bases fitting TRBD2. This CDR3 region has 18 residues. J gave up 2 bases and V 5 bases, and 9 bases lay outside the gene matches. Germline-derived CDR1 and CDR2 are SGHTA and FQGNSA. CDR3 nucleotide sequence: TGTGCCAGCAGCGGCACCGGGACTAGCGGGTTAAACACCGGGGAGCTGTTTTTT. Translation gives CASSGTGTSGLNTGELFF.

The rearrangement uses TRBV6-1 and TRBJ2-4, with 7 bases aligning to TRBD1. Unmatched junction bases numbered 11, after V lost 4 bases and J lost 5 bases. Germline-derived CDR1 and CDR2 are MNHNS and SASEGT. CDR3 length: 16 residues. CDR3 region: CASSVEGRTGENIQYF. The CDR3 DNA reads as TGTGCCAGCAGTGTCGAGGGTCGGACAGGTGAAAACATTCAGTACTTC.

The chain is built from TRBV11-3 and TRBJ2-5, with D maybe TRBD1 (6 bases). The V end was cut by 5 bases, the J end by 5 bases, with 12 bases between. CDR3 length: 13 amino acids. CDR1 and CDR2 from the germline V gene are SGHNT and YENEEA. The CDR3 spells CASSDQGQETQYF. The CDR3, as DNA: TGTGCCAGCAGCGACCAGGGGCAGGAGACCCAGTACTTC.

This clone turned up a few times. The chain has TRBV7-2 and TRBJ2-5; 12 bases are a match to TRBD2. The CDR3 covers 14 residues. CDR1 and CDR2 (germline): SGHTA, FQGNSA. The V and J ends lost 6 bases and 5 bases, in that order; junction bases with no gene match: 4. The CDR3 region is CASRLAGGSETQYF. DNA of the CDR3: TGTGCCAGCAGACTAGCGGGGGGTTCGGAGACCCAGTACTTC.

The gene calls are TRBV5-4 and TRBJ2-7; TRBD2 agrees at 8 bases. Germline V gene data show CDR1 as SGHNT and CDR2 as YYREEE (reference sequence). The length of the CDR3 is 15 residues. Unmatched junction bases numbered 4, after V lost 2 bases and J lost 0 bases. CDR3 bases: TGTGCCAGCAGCTTCGGGGGGGAGCGCTCCTACGAGCAGTACTTC. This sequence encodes CASSFGGERSYEQYF.

CDR3 sequence reads: CASSLGPGGEKLFF. DNA for the CDR3: TGTGCCAGCAGCTTAGGCCCTGGGGGTGAAAAACTGTTTTTT. This chain connects TRBV7-2 to TRBJ1-4; a weak D match, TRBD1 (5 bases). Germline V gene lookup returns CDR1 SGHTA and CDR2 FQGNSA. Trimming took off 1 base at V and 7 bases at J, with 10 bases between the two ends. This CDR3 comprises 14 residues.

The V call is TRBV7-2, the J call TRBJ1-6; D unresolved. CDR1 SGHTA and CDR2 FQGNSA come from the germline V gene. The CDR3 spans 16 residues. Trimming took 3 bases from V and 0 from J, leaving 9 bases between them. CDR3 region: CASSFGVSSYNSPLHF. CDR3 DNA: TGTGCCAGCAGCTTCGGTGTGAGCTCCTATAATTCACCCCTCCACTTT.